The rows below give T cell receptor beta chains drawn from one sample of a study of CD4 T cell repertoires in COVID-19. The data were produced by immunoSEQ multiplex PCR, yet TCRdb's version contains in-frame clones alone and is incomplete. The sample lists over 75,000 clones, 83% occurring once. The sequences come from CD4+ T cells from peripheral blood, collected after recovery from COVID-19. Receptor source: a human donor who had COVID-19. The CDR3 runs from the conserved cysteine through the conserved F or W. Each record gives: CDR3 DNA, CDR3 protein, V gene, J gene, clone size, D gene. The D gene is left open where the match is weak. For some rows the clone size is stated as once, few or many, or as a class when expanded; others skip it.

TGCGCCAGCAGCTTTGGGTTTGTGACTAGCGGGAACAATGAGCAGTTCTTC	CASSFGFVTSGNNEQFF	TRBV5-1	TRBJ2-1	NA	TRBD2
TGTGCCACCAGCAGAGGGTTAGTTGCCAATGAGCAGTTCTTC	CATSRGLVANEQFF	TRBV15	TRBJ2-1	few	NA
TGCGCCAGCAGCTCCAGGGTCGAGACCCAGTACTTC	CASSSRVETQYF	TRBV10-2	TRBJ2-5	NA	NA
TGTGCCACCAGCAGAGATGCGGGACTGGCAACCGGGGAGCTGTTTTTT	CATSRDAGLATGELFF	TRBV15	TRBJ2-2	NA	NA
TGTGCCAGCAGATACGCCGGGACAGGGAACACCGGGGAGCTGTTTTTT	CASRYAGTGNTGELFF	TRBV27	TRBJ2-2	NA	TRBD1
TGTGCTAGTGGTTTGGTACAGGGGGCAGTATCTGGAAACACCATATATTTT	CASGLVQGAVSGNTIYF	TRBV12-5	TRBJ1-3	NA	TRBD1
TGCGCCAGCAGCCAAGGGAGCGACGAAAAACTGTTTTTT	CASSQGSDEKLFF	TRBV4-1	TRBJ1-4	NA	NA
TGCGCCAGCCGACAGGCTTTGGACACCGGGGAGCTGTTTTTT	CASRQALDTGELFF	TRBV10-1	TRBJ2-2	NA	NA
TGCGCCAGCAGCTGGGGGGGAGCGGTAACCTACGAGCAGTACTTC	CASSWGGAVTYEQYF	TRBV5-1	TRBJ2-7	once	TRBD2
TGTGCCAGCAGCTTGACTAGCGGCTCCTACAATGAGCAGTTCTTC	CASSLTSGSYNEQFF	TRBV5-8	TRBJ2-1	NA	TRBD2
TGTGCCAGCAGCTTAGCCCGAGGAGGGAACCACGAGCAGTACTTC	CASSLARGGNHEQYF	TRBV11-2	TRBJ2-7	NA	NA
TGTGCCAGCAGCTTAGCTCCCCACCAAGAGACCCAGTACTTC	CASSLAPHQETQYF	TRBV11-2	TRBJ2-5	few	NA
TGTGCCAGCAGCTCAAGAGGGGGGCCGAACACTGAAGCTTTCTTT	CASSSRGGPNTEAFF	TRBV5-4	TRBJ1-1	NA	NA
TGCAGTGCTAGTGGCGGCGGAGGCTACACCTTC	CSASGGGGYTF	TRBV20-1	TRBJ1-2	few	NA
TGTGCCAGCAGTGAGTCAGGGGTGTTCGGCTACACCTTC	CASSESGVFGYTF	TRBV2	TRBJ1-2	NA	NA
TGTGCCAGCAGCTTGAGAGAGACCCAGTACTTC	CASSLRETQYF	TRBV11-2	TRBJ2-5	NA	NA
TGCGCCAGCAGCTTGGGACAGGGGGGCACTGAAGCTTTCTTT	CASSLGQGGTEAFF	TRBV10-1	TRBJ1-1	once	TRBD1
TGTGCCAGTAGTCCCCGGACAGATACTGGCACTGAAGCTTTCTTT	CASSPRTDTGTEAFF	TRBV19	TRBJ1-1	NA	NA
TGTGCCAGCAGACGGACTAGCGGGAAGTACAATGAGCAGTTCTTC	CASRRTSGKYNEQFF	TRBV2	TRBJ2-1	NA	TRBD2
TGTGCCAGCAGCCAAGATCCTCCTAGCTCAGGAGAGACCCAGTACTTC	CASSQDPPSSGETQYF	TRBV4-2	TRBJ2-5	NA	NA
TGTGCCAGCAGCTTCGGACTTACCTACAATGAGCAGTTCTTC	CASSFGLTYNEQFF	TRBV5-6	TRBJ2-1	NA	NA
TGTGCCACCAAAGGGGGGCAGGTCGGGGAGCTGTTTTTT	CATKGGQVGELFF	TRBV28	TRBJ2-2	once	NA
TGTGCCACCACCGGGACTAGCGGGAGGTATACCGGGGAGCTGTTTTTT	CATTGTSGRYTGELFF	TRBV24-1	TRBJ2-2	NA	TRBD2
TGTGCCAGCTCTCCCGGGCCCACAAGGGAGCAGTTCTTC	CASSPGPTREQFF	TRBV18	TRBJ2-1	NA	NA
TGTGCCACCAGCAGAGTAGGGGGTGGCTCCAACGAGCAGTACTTC	CATSRVGGGSNEQYF	TRBV15	TRBJ2-7	NA	NA
TGTGCCAGCAGCCCGGGGGCGGGTGCTAAGAACACCGGGGAGCTGTTTTTT	CASSPGAGAKNTGELFF	TRBV7-7	TRBJ2-2	NA	NA
TGTGCCAGTAGGCATCCGGGGAAGGCGGCGAACAATCAGCCCCAGCATTTT	CASRHPGKAANNQPQHF	TRBV19	TRBJ1-5	NA	NA
TGTGCCAGCAGTCTTCCCGGGGGCCGGGGTCAGCCCCAGCATTTT	CASSLPGGRGQPQHF	TRBV28	TRBJ1-5	NA	NA
TGTGCCAGCAGCAAAGCGCTCGGCAGATGGCAGTTCTTC	CASSKALGRWQFF	TRBV21-1	TRBJ2-1	NA	NA
TGCACCAGCAGAAAAGGACAGGCGTGGGGGGATGGCTACACCTTC	CTSRKGQAWGDGYTF	TRBV1	TRBJ1-2	NA	NA
TGTGCCAGCTCACCATCAGGGGTTAGCCACGAGCAGTACTTC	CASSPSGVSHEQYF	TRBV18	TRBJ2-7	once	NA
TGTGCCAGCTCACCTCGCCGGGACTTGATCCACGAGCAGTACTTC	CASSPRRDLIHEQYF	TRBV18	TRBJ2-7	NA	NA
TGCAGCCTCCTGGGGAGTGGAGCTTCCTACAATGAGCAGTTCTTC	CSLLGSGASYNEQFF	TRBV29-1	TRBJ2-1	once	NA
TGTGCCAGCAGCGCTGGACAGGCGTTGGTGCAGTTCTTC	CASSAGQALVQFF	TRBV5-6	TRBJ2-1	NA	TRBD1
TGCGCCAGCAGCCAAGACAGGGGTCGGTCCTACAATGAGCAGTTCTTC	CASSQDRGRSYNEQFF	TRBV4-1	TRBJ2-1	NA	NA
TGCGCCAGCAGCTTGCCCTTACGGGGGCAGTTGGGCACAGATACGCAGTATTTT	CASSLPLRGQLGTDTQYF	TRBV5-1	TRBJ2-3	NA	NA
TGTGCCAGCAGTGCAGGGGGAGGTGGAAACACCATATATTTT	CASSAGGGGNTIYF	TRBV25-1	TRBJ1-3	NA	TRBD1
TGTGCCAGTAGTCCCGGGACAGGGGGCTACCACGGAAACATTCAGTACTTC	CASSPGTGGYHGNIQYF	TRBV19	TRBJ2-4	NA	TRBD1
TGCGCCAGCAGACTTCCAGGGATTAATGAAAAACTGTTTTTT	CASRLPGINEKLFF	TRBV5-1	TRBJ1-4	NA	NA
TGTGCCAGCAGCGTAGGACAGACCATCCTCTACGAGCAGTACTTC	CASSVGQTILYEQYF	TRBV9	TRBJ2-7	NA	NA
TGTGCCAGCCCCTCGGGACAGGGGGCAACCTCCTACGAGCAGTACTTC	CASPSGQGATSYEQYF	TRBV2	TRBJ2-7	NA	TRBD1
TGTGCCAGCAGCCTACTCCAGAGCCCCCTCAATGAGCAGTTCTTC	CASSLLQSPLNEQFF	TRBV5-5	TRBJ2-1	NA	NA
TGTGCCAGCAGCCCCCAGAGTATCTCTGGAAACACCATATATTTT	CASSPQSISGNTIYF	TRBV7-2	TRBJ1-3	NA	NA
TGTGCCAGCAGCTCTTACTCAGGGTTCGACGAGCAGTACTTC	CASSSYSGFDEQYF	TRBV3-1/TRBV3-2	TRBJ2-7	NA	NA
TGTGCCAGCACCCTACGGGGGTTGGGAGAGACCCAGTACTTC	CASTLRGLGETQYF	TRBV6-5	TRBJ2-5	few	NA
TGTGCCAGCAGCTTAGGGAATTCACCCCTCCACTTT	CASSLGNSPLHF	TRBV11-2	TRBJ1-6	NA	NA
TGCGCCAGCAGCCAAGGGACGACAGGAATGAACACTGAAGCTTTCTTT	CASSQGTTGMNTEAFF	TRBV4-1	TRBJ1-1	NA	NA
TGTGCCAGCAGCCCCGGACTAGCGGAAGAGACCCAGTACTTC	CASSPGLAEETQYF	TRBV7-9	TRBJ2-5	NA	TRBD2
TGTGCCAGCAGCCCCGGGCGGATTTTAGGGGATACGCAGTATTTT	CASSPGRILGDTQYF	TRBV7-3	TRBJ2-3	once	NA
TGTGCCCTCGACAGGGGGCTAGCCAAAAACATTCAGTACTTC	CALDRGLAKNIQYF	TRBV30	TRBJ2-4	NA	TRBD1
TGTGCCAGCAGCACACGTGCGTTGGGCGGGAATGAGCAGTTCTTC	CASSTRALGGNEQFF	TRBV11-2	TRBJ2-1	NA	NA
TGTGCCAGCAGCACAGGACTAGCGGGAGGGAACCCTAGCACAGATACGCAGTATTTT	CASSTGLAGGNPSTDTQYF	TRBV7-6	TRBJ2-3	NA	TRBD2
TGTGCCAGCAGCTTGGGGATTAGCGGGGGATTGGAGACCCAGTACTTC	CASSLGISGGLETQYF	TRBV11-2	TRBJ2-5	NA	TRBD2
TGTGCCAGCCACCAAAACTATGGCTACACCTTC	CASHQNYGYTF	TRBV28	TRBJ1-2	NA	NA
TGTGCCAGCAGCCCGACTAGCGGGAATGGGCGGGAGCAGTACTTC	CASSPTSGNGREQYF	TRBV28	TRBJ2-7	NA	TRBD2
TGTGCCAGCAGTGTCAGACAGGCGAGCTCCTACGAGCAGTACTTC	CASSVRQASSYEQYF	TRBV28	TRBJ2-7	NA	NA
TGTGCCAGCAGACCCAAGGCGAGCGGATCCAATGAGCAGTTCTTC	CASRPKASGSNEQFF	TRBV6-5	TRBJ2-1	NA	NA
TGTGCCAGCAGTTTGTCCGGGGCTGGCTACACCTTC	CASSLSGAGYTF	TRBV27	TRBJ1-2	once	NA
TGTGCCAGCAGCTTAGCAGGCGGGACAGGGGTTGAAGAGACCCAGTACTTC	CASSLAGGTGVEETQYF	TRBV7-9	TRBJ2-5	NA	TRBD1
TGTGCCAGCAGTCCGACGGCCGGGGAGACCCAGTACTTC	CASSPTAGETQYF	TRBV6-5	TRBJ2-5	once	NA